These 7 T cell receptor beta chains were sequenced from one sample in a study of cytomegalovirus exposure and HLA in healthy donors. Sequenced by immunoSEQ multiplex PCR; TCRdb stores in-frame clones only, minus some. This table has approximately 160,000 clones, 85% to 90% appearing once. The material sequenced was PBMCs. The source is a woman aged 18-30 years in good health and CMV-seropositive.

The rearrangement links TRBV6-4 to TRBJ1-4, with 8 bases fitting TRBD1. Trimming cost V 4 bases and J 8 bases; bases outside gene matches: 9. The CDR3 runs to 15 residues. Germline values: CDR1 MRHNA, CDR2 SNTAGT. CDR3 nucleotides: TGTGCCAGCAGTGCCTCGACAGGGGAGGGCGAAAAACTGTTTTTT. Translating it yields CASSASTGEGEKLFF.

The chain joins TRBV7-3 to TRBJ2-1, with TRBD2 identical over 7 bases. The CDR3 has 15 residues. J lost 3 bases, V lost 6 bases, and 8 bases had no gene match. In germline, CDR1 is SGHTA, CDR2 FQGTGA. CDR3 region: CASSGPRERYNEQFF. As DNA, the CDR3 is TGTGCCAGCAGTGGTCCGCGGGAGCGCTACAATGAGCAGTTCTTC.

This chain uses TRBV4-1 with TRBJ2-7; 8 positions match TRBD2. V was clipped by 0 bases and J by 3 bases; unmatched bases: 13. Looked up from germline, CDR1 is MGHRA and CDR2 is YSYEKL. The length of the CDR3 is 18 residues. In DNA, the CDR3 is TGCGCCAGCAGCCAAGATCGTTTTTTGACTAGCGCCTACTACGAGCAGTACTTC. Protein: CASSQDRFLTSAYYEQYF.

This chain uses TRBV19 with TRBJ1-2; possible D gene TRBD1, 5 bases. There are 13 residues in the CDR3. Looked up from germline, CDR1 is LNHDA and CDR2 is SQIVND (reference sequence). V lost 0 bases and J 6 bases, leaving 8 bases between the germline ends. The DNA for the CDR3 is TGTGCCAGTAGTATAGATCAAGGGGATGGCTACACCTTC. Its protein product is CASSIDQGDGYTF.

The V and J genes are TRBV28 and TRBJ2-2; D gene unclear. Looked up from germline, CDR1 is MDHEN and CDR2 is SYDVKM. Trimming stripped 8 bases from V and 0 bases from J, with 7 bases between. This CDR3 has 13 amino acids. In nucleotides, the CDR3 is TGTGCCAGCTGTACAGCGAACACCGGGGAGCTGTTTTTT. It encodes CASCTANTGELFF.

The CDR3 loop reads CASIGDRGVYEQYF. In DNA form, the CDR3 reads TGTGCCAGCATCGGGGACAGGGGCGTCTACGAGCAGTACTTC. This chain connects TRBV6-1 to TRBJ2-7; 10 bases are a match to TRBD1. Trimming at V came to 7 bases and at J to 3 bases, leaving 6 bases not matched to a gene. Germline V gives CDR1 MNHNS, CDR2 SASEGT. This CDR3 has 14 amino acids.

The CDR3: CASSSPSGYGYTF. CDR3 bases: TGTGCCAGCAGCTCCCCCTCAGGCTATGGCTACACCTTC. The V and J genes are TRBV5-4 and TRBJ1-2; no clear D gene. V shed 3 bases and J shed 4 bases, with 10 bases lying between them. This CDR3 has 13 amino acids. The V gene's germline CDR1 is SGHNT and CDR2 YYREEE (reference sequence).